Listed below are T cell receptor beta chains from one sample, sequenced in a study of CD8 T cells in Susac syndrome. TCRdb reprocessed the immunoSEQ multiplex PCR reads with MiXCR, giving one entry per CDR3 protein. The table lists roughly 89,000 distinct CDR3 sequences, around 96% of them singletons, with more than 0.35% in the top ten. The specimen sequenced was CD8+ T cells from PBMCs. All receptors come from a human donor with Susac syndrome. Both conserved end residues are part of each CDR3. D genes are given only for firm matches. Clone sizes are given selectively: once, few, many, or a class where the clone is expanded.

D gene | J gene | clone size | V gene | CDR3 protein | CDR3 DNA
TRBD1 | TRBJ1-2 | NA | TRBV9 | CASSPTGGDGYTF | TGTGCCAGCAGCCCTACAGGGGGCGATGGCTACACCTTC
NA | TRBJ2-1 | NA | TRBV2 | CRSEGWFRYNEQFF | TGCCGATCCGAGGGGTGGTTCCGCTACAATGAGCAGTTCTTC
NA | TRBJ2-2 | NA | TRBV9 | CASSLGNTGELFF | TGTGCCAGCAGTCTAGGGAACACCGGGGAGCTGTTTTTT
TRBD1 | TRBJ1-1 | NA | TRBV6-2/TRBV6-3 | CASSYTWTGEAFF | TGTGCCAGCAGTTACACCTGGACAGGTGAAGCTTTCTTT
TRBD2 | TRBJ2-3 | NA | TRBV7-7 | CASSPPTSGATDTQYF | TGTGCTAGCAGCCCTCCGACTAGCGGGGCAACAGATACGCAGTATTTT
TRBD2 | TRBJ2-1 | NA | TRBV20-1 | CSARDGVSGRGDEQFF | TGCAGTGCTAGAGATGGTGTTAGCGGGAGGGGGGATGAGCAGTTCTTC
NA | TRBJ2-1 | NA | TRBV11-3 | CASSLPPYNEQFF | TGTGCCAGCAGCCTACCACCCTACAATGAGCAGTTCTTC
NA | TRBJ2-2 | NA | TRBV9 | CASSDLSGELFF | TGTGCCAGCAGTGACTTGAGCGGGGAGCTGTTTTTT
TRBD1 | TRBJ1-2 | once | TRBV25-1 | CASSEFADRKEGYTF | TGTGCCAGCAGTGAATTCGCGGACAGGAAGGAAGGCTACACCTTC
NA | TRBJ1-1 | NA | TRBV25-1 | CASRVNTEAFF | TGTGCCAGCAGAGTTAACACTGAAGCTTTCTTT
NA | TRBJ2-1 | NA | TRBV29-1 | CAVGGDSSYNEQFF | TGCGCCGTTGGTGGGGATAGCTCCTACAATGAGCAGTTCTTC
NA | TRBJ1-1 | NA | TRBV14 | CASSHEGGHRGMNTEAFF | TGTGCCAGCAGCCACGAGGGAGGACACCGGGGAATGAACACTGAAGCTTTCTTT
NA | TRBJ2-2 | NA | TRBV29-1 | CSVGTGNTGELFF | TGCAGCGTTGGGACCGGGAACACCGGGGAGCTGTTTTTT
TRBD2 | TRBJ2-7 | NA | TRBV7-9 | CASSLGGLAQYF | TGTGCCAGCAGCTTAGGCGGACTAGCGCAGTACTTC
TRBD2 | TRBJ2-1 | NA | TRBV20-1 | CSARDWGEYGRDNEQFF | TGCAGTGCTAGAGATTGGGGGGAATACGGGAGGGACAATGAGCAGTTCTTC
TRBD2 | TRBJ2-1 | NA | TRBV7-9 | CASSLEYGLAVSYNEQFF | TGTGCCAGCAGCTTAGAGTACGGCCTAGCGGTGTCCTACAATGAGCAGTTCTTC
TRBD1 | TRBJ1-1 | NA | TRBV5-4 | CASSLPGQGAEAFF | TGTGCCAGCAGCTTGCCGGGACAGGGGGCTGAAGCTTTCTTT
TRBD2 | TRBJ2-3 | NA | TRBV27 | CASSVAGAGTDTQYF | TGTGCCAGCAGCGTAGCGGGAGCGGGCACAGATACGCAGTATTTT
NA | TRBJ2-1 | NA | TRBV7-8 | CASRPQRSSYNEQFF | TGTGCCAGCAGACCACAGCGGAGCTCCTACAATGAGCAGTTCTTC
TRBD2 | TRBJ2-3 | NA | TRBV2 | CASSWRGGPGTDTQYF | TGTGCCAGCAGTTGGCGCGGGGGACCCGGCACAGATACGCAGTATTTT
NA | TRBJ1-6 | NA | TRBV12-3/TRBV12-4 | CASRPTPNSPLHF | TGTGCCAGCAGACCCACCCCTAATTCACCCCTCCACTTT
NA | TRBJ2-7 | NA | TRBV20-1 | CSARVPEVGDEQYF | TGCAGTGCTAGAGTACCCGAGGTGGGCGACGAGCAGTACTTC
NA | TRBJ2-1 | NA | TRBV29-1 | CSVEDTRTYNEQFF | TGCAGCGTTGAGGACACTCGCACCTACAATGAGCAGTTCTTC
TRBD2 | TRBJ2-2 | NA | TRBV29-1 | CSVETSGSVPGELFF | TGCAGCGTTGAGACTAGCGGGAGTGTTCCCGGGGAGCTGTTTTTT
NA | TRBJ2-3 | NA | TRBV3-1 | CASSHLNRDTQYF | TGTGCCAGCAGCCATCTCAACCGAGATACGCAGTATTTT
TRBD1 | TRBJ1-2 | once | TRBV7-9 | CASSSSGTGNYGYTF | TGTGCCAGCAGCTCGTCCGGGACAGGGAACTATGGCTACACCTTC
NA | TRBJ2-1 | NA | TRBV19 | CASSIAILTATHEQFF | TGTGCCAGTAGTATAGCCATTTTGACAGCTACTCATGAGCAGTTCTTC
NA | TRBJ2-3 | NA | TRBV7-6 | CASSLEGRTLDTQYF | TGTGCCAGCAGCTTAGAAGGCCGTACCTTGGATACGCAGTATTTT
NA | TRBJ2-1 | NA | TRBV7-9 | CASSRSNNEQFF | TGTGCCAGCAGTCGTAGCAACAATGAGCAGTTCTTC
NA | TRBJ2-1 | NA | TRBV5-4 | CASSPDTSPYNEQFF | TGTGCCAGCAGTCCCGACACCTCCCCGTACAATGAGCAGTTCTTC
NA | TRBJ2-5 | NA | TRBV24-1 | CATSDPKRGPETQYF | TGTGCCACCAGTGACCCAAAGAGGGGCCCGGAGACCCAGTACTTC
NA | TRBJ2-5 | NA | TRBV7-9 | CASSRGFLETQYF | TGTGCCAGCAGCCGTGGGTTCTTGGAGACCCAGTACTTC
NA | TRBJ1-1 | NA | TRBV9 | CASRSGPNTEAFF | TGTGCCAGCAGATCAGGACCCAACACTGAAGCTTTCTTT
TRBD1 | TRBJ2-7 | NA | TRBV20-1 | CSARKWDSKSYEQYF | TGCAGTGCTAGGAAGTGGGACAGCAAATCCTACGAGCAGTACTTC
NA | TRBJ1-1 | NA | TRBV5-1 | CASSLSPGATEAFF | TGCGCCAGCAGCTTGTCCCCAGGGGCCACTGAAGCTTTCTTT
TRBD1 | TRBJ1-2 | NA | TRBV29-1 | CSVEGDSSSYGYTF | TGCAGCGTTGAAGGGGACAGCTCCTCCTATGGCTACACCTTC
TRBD1 | TRBJ1-5 | NA | TRBV5-6 | CASSFRTGGGNQPQHF | TGTGCCAGCAGCTTCCGGACAGGGGGCGGCAATCAGCCCCAGCATTTT
NA | TRBJ1-2 | once | TRBV7-9 | CASGRGLKGYGYTF | TGTGCCAGCGGCAGGGGCCTGAAGGGCTATGGCTACACCTTC
NA | TRBJ1-5 | NA | TRBV12-3/TRBV12-4 | CASSSNEGGNQPQHF | TGTGCCAGCAGCTCAAACGAGGGGGGCAATCAGCCCCAGCATTTT
NA | TRBJ2-7 | NA | TRBV20-1 | CSAPTTTYEQYF | TGCAGTGCTCCAACTACCACCTACGAGCAGTACTTC
NA | TRBJ2-1 | NA | TRBV2 | CATEGLKYNEQFF | TGTGCCACCGAGGGGCTAAAATACAATGAGCAGTTCTTC
TRBD2 | TRBJ2-1 | NA | TRBV9 | CASSPRGGASGSDEQFF | TGTGCCAGCAGCCCACGGGGTGGGGCTAGCGGGAGTGATGAGCAGTTCTTC
NA | TRBJ1-2 | once | TRBV20-1 | CSARSGRSEGGYGYTF | TGCAGTGCTAGATCGGGCCGTAGCGAAGGTGGCTATGGCTACACCTTC
TRBD1 | TRBJ1-5 | NA | TRBV20-1 | CSARERDSYQPQHF | TGCAGTGCTAGAGAACGGGACAGTTATCAGCCCCAGCATTTT
NA | TRBJ2-2 | NA | TRBV13 | CATRISTGELFF | TGTGCCACCCGAATAAGCACCGGGGAGCTGTTTTTT
NA | TRBJ2-1 | NA | TRBV6-5 | CASSYGGGGEQFF | TGTGCCAGCAGTTACGGAGGGGGGGGTGAGCAGTTCTTC
NA | TRBJ2-5 | once | TRBV15 | CATSSWGETQYF | TGTGCCACCAGCAGCTGGGGGGAGACCCAGTACTTC
TRBD1 | TRBJ2-3 | NA | TRBV5-4 | CASSWRRTGTRYF | TGTGCCAGCAGCTGGAGGAGGACAGGGACGCGGTATTTT
NA | TRBJ1-1 | NA | TRBV27 | CASSLRGQMNTEAFF | TGTGCCAGCAGTTTGAGGGGCCAGATGAACACTGAAGCTTTCTTT
TRBD1 | TRBJ2-1 | NA | TRBV5-4 | CASYRDRAPNEQFF | TGTGCCAGCTACCGGGACAGGGCCCCCAATGAGCAGTTCTTC
NA | TRBJ1-5 | NA | TRBV7-9 | CASSGPNQPQHF | TGTGCCAGCAGCGGCCCGAATCAGCCCCAGCATTTT
TRBD1 | TRBJ1-6 | NA | TRBV4-1 | CASSQPHRGLSRSPLHF | TGCGCCAGCAGCCAACCCCACAGGGGGTTATCGCGATCACCCCTCCACTTT
NA | TRBJ2-1 | NA | TRBV19 | CASSIASGDEQFF | TGTGCCAGTAGTATCGCTAGTGGCGATGAGCAGTTCTTC
NA | TRBJ2-1 | NA | TRBV29-1 | CSVGGMGDEQFF | TGCAGCGTTGGGGGTATGGGTGATGAGCAGTTCTTC
TRBD2 | TRBJ2-3 | NA | TRBV9 | CASSMGGLRRHTDTQYF | TGTGCCAGCAGCATGGGAGGGCTCCGGAGGCACACAGATACGCAGTATTTT
NA | TRBJ2-7 | NA | TRBV9 | CASSPSRKGTPYEQYF | TGTGCCAGCAGCCCGAGTAGGAAGGGAACCCCCTACGAGCAGTACTTC
NA | TRBJ1-1 | once | TRBV15 | CATREGSLNTEAFF | TGTGCCACCAGGGAGGGGAGCCTGAACACTGAAGCTTTCTTT